These 12 T cell receptor beta chains originate from one sample sequenced in a study of blood T cell repertoires in COVID-19. TCRdb keeps only in-frame clones here, not all; method: immunoSEQ multiplex PCR. This table holds around 53,000 clones, roughly 84% found once. The sample comprised peripheral blood. These receptors all stem from a man aged 65 to 85 with active COVID-19.

This chain connects TRBV6-5 to TRBJ2-3; perhaps TRBD1 as D (5 bases). V shed 4 bases and J shed 7 bases, with 12 bases lying between them. The CDR3 is made up of 13 amino acids. Germline V lookup: CDR1 MNHEY, CDR2 SVGAGI. CDR3 sequence: CASSSPDTYTQYF. CDR3 nucleotide sequence: TGTGCCAGCAGTTCCCCGGACACCTATACGCAGTATTTT.

The chain carries TRBV3-1 (or the pseudogene TRBV3-2) and TRBJ2-5; D may be TRBD1 (5 bases). CDR3 length equals 13 residues. The V and J ends lost 6 bases and 2 bases respectively, with 10 bases between them. Germline CDR1 and CDR2: LGHDT and YNNKEL (reference sequence). In DNA, the CDR3 is TGTGCCAGCAGGCAGACAGATCAAGAGACCCAGTACTTC. It yields the protein CASRQTDQETQYF.

Only a few counts were recorded for this clone. This chain links TRBV12-5 with TRBJ1-1; D gene uncertain. Trimming took off 5 bases at V and 2 bases at J, with 12 bases between the two ends. The CDR3 contains 14 residues. Germline V CDR1 and CDR2: LGHNT, FRNRAP. CDR3 nucleotide sequence: TGTGCTAGTGGTCGCGAAACAGCTAACACTGAAGCTTTCTTT. This gives the protein CASGRETANTEAFF.

The CDR3 loop reads CASSPVGAPANEKLFF. Written as DNA, the CDR3 is TGCGCCAGCAGCCCGGTGGGGGCGCCGGCTAATGAAAAACTGTTTTTT. The rearrangement uses TRBV5-1 and TRBJ1-4; possible D gene TRBD1, 6 bases. This CDR3 spans 16 amino acids. The V end lost 4 bases, the J end lost 3 bases, and 16 bases lay between the germline ends. Germline-derived CDR1 and CDR2 are SGHRS and YFSETQ.

The rearrangement uses TRBV5-6 and TRBJ2-1, with TRBD2 matching 7 bases. The CDR3 covers 15 residues. The V segment lost 3 bases and the J segment 6 bases; nucleotides outside the gene matches: 9. CDR1 is SGHDT and CDR2 is YYEEEE in the germline V gene. CDR3 protein: CASSSREVVSNEQFF. The CDR3 region has the DNA TGTGCCAGCAGCTCACGGGAGGTAGTCTCCAATGAGCAGTTCTTC.

V usage is TRBV5-8 and J usage is TRBJ2-7, with TRBD1 identical over 8 bases. The V and J ends lost 4 bases and 0 bases, in that order; junction bases with no gene match: 6. From germline, CDR1 is SGHTS and CDR2 YDEGEE. The CDR3 totals 15 residues. CDR3: CASSPDRARSYEQYF. The DNA for the CDR3 is TGTGCCAGCAGCCCGGACAGGGCCCGCTCCTACGAGCAGTACTTC.

V is TRBV2 and J is TRBJ1-5; 7 bases are a match to TRBD1. The CDR3 sequence is 15 residues long. Germline CDR1 SNHLY, CDR2 FYNNEI. V was clipped by 3 bases and J by 1 base; unmatched bases: 3. In DNA form, the CDR3 reads TGTGCCAGCAGTGATAACAGGGGAAGCAATCAGCCCCAGCATTTT. It specifies CASSDNRGSNQPQHF. Full variable domain (missing parts from reference TRBV2 and TRBJ1-5): EPEVTQTPSHQVTQMGQEVILRCVPISNHLYFYWYRQILGQKVEFLVSFYNNEISEKSEIFDDQFSVERPDGSNFTLKIRSTKLEDSAMYFCASSDNRGSNQPQHFGDGTRLSIL.

The chain employs TRBV7-2 and TRBJ1-1; D not resolved. This CDR3 is 18 amino acids long. The V end was cut by 3 bases, the J end by 2 bases, with 22 bases between. Germline V gene lookup returns CDR1 SGHTA and CDR2 FQGNSA. In nucleotides, the CDR3 is TGTGCCAGCAGCTTTAGCGGACGGACGTCCATATTAAACACTGAAGCTTTCTTT. It specifies CASSFSGRTSILNTEAFF. The full variable domain, its missing parts supplied by reference TRBV7-2 and TRBJ1-1, is GAGVSQSPSNKVTEKGKDVELRCDPISGHTALYWYRQSLGQGLEFLIYFQGNSAPDKSGLPSDRFSAERTGGSVSTLTIQRTQQEDSAVYLCASSFSGRTSILNTEAFFGQGTRLTVV.

The chain combines TRBV24-1 with TRBJ2-1, with 14 bases aligning to TRBD2. The CDR3 covers 20 residues. The V and J ends lost 4 bases and 4 bases, in that order; junction bases with no gene match: 14. Germline lookup yields CDR1 KGHDR and CDR2 SFDVKD. The CDR3, as DNA: TGTGCCACCAGTGACCCGAGCCCTGATGGACTAGCGGGGGGATACAATGAGCAGTTCTTC. This encodes CATSDPSPDGLAGGYNEQFF.

The rearrangement joins TRBV6-6 to TRBJ1-2; 7 bases are a match to TRBD1. Germline loops: CDR1 MNHNY, CDR2 SVGAGI (reference sequence). This CDR3 is built from 14 residues. Trimming took 6 bases from V and 6 from J; bases not matched to a gene: 10. The CDR3 is CASSLGQYQDGYTF. The CDR3 DNA is TGTGCCAGCAGCCTGGGACAGTATCAGGATGGCTACACCTTC.

CDR3 DNA sequence: TGTGCCAGCAGCTCCAACCGAGGACAGCTGAACACTGAAGCTTTCTTT. This translates into CASSSNRGQLNTEAFF. This chain connects TRBV5-5 to TRBJ1-1, with D perhaps matching TRBD1 (6 bases). V was pared by 3 bases and J by 0 bases, with 15 bases between. The CDR3 sequence is 16 residues long. Germline V gene data show CDR1 as SGHKS and CDR2 as YYEKEE (reference sequence).

The rearrangement links TRBV2 to TRBJ2-7; the match to TRBD2 covers 11 bases. Trimming took 2 bases from V and 2 from J; bases not matched to a gene: 5. This CDR3 region has 16 residues. Germline loops: CDR1 SNHLY, CDR2 FYNNEI. CDR3 coding DNA: TGTGCCAGCAGTGAATCGACTAGCGGGAACCCCTACGAGCAGTACTTC. Translated: CASSESTSGNPYEQYF. The variable domain in full, with the rest retrieved from reference TRBV2 and TRBJ2-7, is EPEVTQTPSHQVTQMGQEVILRCVPISNHLYFYWYRQILGQKVEFLVSFYNNEISEKSEIFDDQFSVERPDGSNFTLKIRSTKLEDSAMYFCASSESTSGNPYEQYFGPGTRLTVT.